The rows below give T cell receptor beta chains drawn from one sample of a study of beta chain features in type 1 diabetes. TCRdb keeps only in-frame clones here, not all; method: immunoSEQ multiplex PCR. The repertoire holds hundreds of thousands of clones, around 15% seen once, with over 5% in the top ten. Specimen: central memory CD4+ T cells from blood. The receptors stem from a man aged 30 to 39 in good health. Both conserved end residues are part of each CDR3. The D gene is left open where the match is weak. Part of the rows lack a size; the others show once, few, many or a class for expanded clones.

d_gene,abundance,v_gene,j_gene,CDR3aa,CDR3nt
.,few,TRBV6-4,TRBJ2-7,CASSYDGGKDEQYF,TGTGCCAGCAGTTACGATGGAGGGAAGGACGAGCAGTACTTC
TRBD2,.,TRBV6-1,TRBJ2-1,CASSLAGGLNEQFF,TGTGCCAGCAGTTTAGCGGGAGGGCTGAATGAGCAGTTCTTC
.,few,TRBV5-6,TRBJ2-7,CASGKIEQYF,TGTGCCAGCGGGAAAATCGAGCAGTACTTC
.,.,TRBV11-2,TRBJ1-5,CASSLDRDQGQPQHF,TGTGCCAGCAGCTTAGACAGGGATCAGGGGCAGCCCCAGCATTTT
TRBD1,many,TRBV5-1,TRBJ2-1,CASSLDPGQVYNEQFF,TGCGCCAGCAGCTTGGACCCGGGACAGGTGTACAATGAGCAGTTCTTC
.,.,TRBV10-1,TRBJ2-2,CASRGNTGELFF,TGCGCCAGCCGTGGTAACACCGGGGAGCTGTTTTTT
.,once,TRBV19,TRBJ2-7,CASSIAAGGEYEQYF,TGTGCCAGTAGTATAGCGGCCGGGGGCGAGTACGAGCAGTACTTC
TRBD1,few,TRBV7-9,TRBJ1-4,CASSQGTGGREKLFF,TGTGCCAGCAGCCAAGGGACAGGGGGGCGAGAAAAACTGTTTTTT
TRBD1,.,TRBV7-2,TRBJ2-1,CASSYGQGGVFF,TGTGCCAGCAGCTACGGACAGGGCGGGGTGTTCTTC
.,.,TRBV30,TRBJ1-1,CAWSEWGGPMNTEAFF,TGTGCCTGGAGTGAATGGGGGGGACCGATGAACACTGAAGCTTTCTTT
.,few,TRBV20-1,TRBJ1-1,CSGEDIEAFF,TGCAGTGGGGAGGACATTGAGGCTTTCTTT
.,few,TRBV6-9,TRBJ2-4,CASSSPGRYF,TGTGCCAGCAGTTCGCCAGGGAGGTACTTC
.,many,TRBV14,TRBJ1-2,CASSLSGSYGYTF,TGTGCCAGCAGCCTGAGCGGTAGCTATGGCTACACCTTC
TRBD2,.,TRBV7-2,TRBJ2-1,CASSLWSASGSNEQFF,TGTGCCAGCAGCCTATGGTCGGCTAGCGGAAGCAATGAGCAGTTCTTC
TRBD1,.,TRBV7-2,TRBJ1-1,CASSLSPGTANTEAFF,TGTGCCAGCAGCTTAAGTCCCGGGACAGCGAACACTGAAGCTTTCTTT
.,few,TRBV6-1,TRBJ1-5,CASSSDRYQPQHF,TGTGCCAGCAGTTCGGACAGATATCAGCCCCAGCATTTT
TRBD1,few,TRBV5-1,TRBJ2-4,CASMTGTTNIQYF,TGCGCCAGCATGACAGGGACCACGAACATTCAGTACTTC
.,.,TRBV27,TRBJ2-7,CASSTARVPYEQYF,TGTGCCAGCAGTACCGCCAGGGTACCCTACGAGCAGTACTTC
TRBD2,.,TRBV7-7,TRBJ2-1,CASSGLAGGPGQFF,TGCGCCAGCAGCGGACTAGCGGGGGGGCCCGGGCAGTTCTTC
.,few,TRBV2,TRBJ1-5,CASDHDRDQPQHF,TGTGCCAGCGATCACGACAGAGATCAGCCCCAGCATTTT
.,few,TRBV7-2,TRBJ2-1,CASTFRGRSPYNEQFF,TGTGCCAGCACCTTTAGAGGCCGCTCACCCTACAATGAGCAGTTCTTC
.,.,TRBV5-1,TRBJ2-1,CASSLYREYEQFF,TGCGCCAGCAGCTTGTACAGGGAGTATGAGCAGTTCTTC
.,few,TRBV2,TRBJ1-1,CASSEEMNTEAFF,TGTGCCAGCAGTGAAGAGATGAACACTGAAGCTTTCTTT
.,.,TRBV11-2,TRBJ2-1,CASSLDGTRNEQFF,TGTGCCAGCAGCTTAGACGGGACTCGGAATGAGCAGTTCTTC
.,.,TRBV5-1,TRBJ2-3,CASSLAGNTDTQYF,TGCGCCAGCAGCTTGGCAGGCAACACAGATACGCAGTATTTT
.,.,TRBV5-4,TRBJ2-1,CASSQEDFMGEQFF,TGCGCCAGCAGCCAAGAAGACTTCATGGGTGAGCAGTTCTTC
.,.,TRBV7-2,TRBJ2-3,CASSFGSNGNTQYF,TGTGCCAGCAGCTTCGGTTCAAATGGAAATACGCAGTATTTT
.,many,TRBV6-6,TRBJ1-1,CASSYDGTEAFF,TGTGCCAGCAGTTACGATGGCACTGAAGCTTTCTTT
.,.,TRBV5-1,TRBJ2-3,CASQEWGRTDTQYF,TGCGCCAGTCAAGAGTGGGGCAGGACAGATACGCAGTATTTT
.,.,TRBV19,TRBJ2-4,CATLDPNLAKNIQYF,TGTGCCACCCTGGACCCTAATTTAGCCAAAAACATTCAGTACTTC
TRBD1,.,TRBV6-1,TRBJ1-3,CASSGRGRSGNTIYF,TGTGCCAGCAGTGGCAGGGGGAGGTCTGGAAACACCATATATTTT
TRBD1,.,TRBV2,TRBJ1-1,CASSGDSMNTEAFF,TGTGCCAGCAGCGGGGACAGCATGAACACTGAAGCTTTCTTT
.,few,TRBV18,TRBJ2-5,CASSPRRGQETQYF,TGTGCCAGCTCACCACGGCGAGGGCAAGAGACCCAGTACTTC
.,.,TRBV30,TRBJ2-3,CAWSDKGTSTDTQYF,TGTGCCTGGAGTGACAAGGGGACCAGCACAGATACGCAGTATTTT
.,.,TRBV4-3,TRBJ1-2,CASSESPGTANYGYTF,TGCGCCAGTTCAGAATCCCCCGGGACGGCCAACTATGGCTACACCTTC
TRBD1,.,TRBV6-1,TRBJ1-5,CASSEAGAGGDQPQHF,TGTGCCAGCAGTGAAGCTGGGGCAGGGGGCGACCAGCCCCAGCATTTT
.,.,TRBV7-2,TRBJ2-5,CASSSDRWVPSETQYF,TGTGCCAGCAGCTCCGATAGGTGGGTCCCCTCGGAGACCCAGTACTTC
TRBD2,few,TRBV19,TRBJ2-5,CASSTVGAGGRRGETQYF,TGTGCCAGTAGTACGGTCGGGGCGGGGGGCCGCCGCGGTGAGACCCAGTACTTC
TRBD1,few,TRBV2,TRBJ1-2,CASRGQGFGYTF,TGTGCCAGCAGGGGACAGGGGTTTGGCTACACCTTC
.,many,TRBV7-8,TRBJ2-5,CASSLAPSPRFGTQYF,TGTGCCAGCAGCTTAGCGCCTTCGCCCCGTTTTGGGACCCAGTACTTC
.,.,TRBV4-1,TRBJ2-5,CASSSRLQETQYF,TGCGCCAGCAGCTCCCGGCTGCAAGAGACCCAGTACTTC
.,many,TRBV2,TRBJ1-1,CASLSDSEAFF,TGTGCCAGCCTGAGCGACAGTGAAGCTTTCTTT
.,.,TRBV2,TRBJ1-2,CASTQTPQSLAGYTF,TGTGCCAGCACCCAAACCCCACAGTCGCTCGCTGGCTACACCTTC
.,few,TRBV5-1,TRBJ2-6,CASSLQARGANVLTF,TGCGCCAGCAGCTTACAGGCTCGCGGGGCCAACGTCCTGACTTTC
.,few,TRBV15,TRBJ2-3,CATSRNRPHTDTQYF,TGTGCCACCAGCAGAAACAGGCCTCACACAGATACGCAGTATTTT
.,.,TRBV25-1,TRBJ1-1,CASRGAGAPWELF,TGTGCCAGCAGGGGGGCAGGGGCCCCATGGGAACTTTTT
.,.,TRBV7-8,TRBJ1-2,CASSSGGRYGYTF,TGTGCCAGCAGCTCTGGGGGGAGGTATGGCTACACCTTC
.,few,TRBV11-2,TRBJ2-2,CASSRQAGANTGELFF,TGTGCCAGCAGCCGACAAGCGGGCGCGAACACCGGGGAGCTGTTTTTT
TRBD1,few,TRBV27,TRBJ1-1,CASSPQGGWASTEAFF,TGTGCCAGCAGCCCACAGGGGGGTTGGGCGAGCACTGAAGCTTTCTTT
TRBD1,few,TRBV27,TRBJ1-1,CASSPEGATEAFF,TGTGCCAGCAGTCCGGAGGGGGCCACTGAAGCTTTCTTT
.,.,TRBV14,TRBJ2-7,CASSQDRGAVSSYEQYF,TGTGCCAGCAGCCAAGACCGGGGGGCGGTCAGCTCCTACGAGCAGTACTTC
.,few,TRBV5-1,TRBJ1-1,CASSYTQGSTEAFF,TGCGCCAGCAGCTATACACAGGGATCCACTGAAGCTTTCTTT